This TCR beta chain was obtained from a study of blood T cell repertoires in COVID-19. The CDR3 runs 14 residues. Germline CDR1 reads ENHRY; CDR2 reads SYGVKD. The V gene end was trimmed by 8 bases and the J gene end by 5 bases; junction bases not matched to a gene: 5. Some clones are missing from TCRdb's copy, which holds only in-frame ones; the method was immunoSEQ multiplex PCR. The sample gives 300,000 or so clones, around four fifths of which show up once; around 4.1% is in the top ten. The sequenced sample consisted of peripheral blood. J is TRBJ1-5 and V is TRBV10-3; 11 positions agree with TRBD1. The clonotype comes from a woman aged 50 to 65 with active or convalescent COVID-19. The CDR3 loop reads CAICSGQGDQPQHF. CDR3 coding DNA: TGTGCCATCTGTTCGGGACAGGGGGATCAGCCCCAGCATTTT.